This entry features one TCR beta chain sequence. The antigen is not known. The T cells that were sequenced for TCR beta were CD8+ and CD4+ cells from blood. Negative isolation was used for CD8+ and CD4+ T cells, and FACS enrichment was applied to TEMRA cells. Germline CDR1 is MNHEY and CDR2 is SVGEGT. CDR3 length equals 14 residues. The germline V and J ends were trimmed by 2 bases and 2 bases, with 8 bases remaining between them. This entry comes from a study of CD8 T cells in Susac syndrome. Points from the study as a whole: As the study acknowledged, the number of individuals in its TCR sequencing and HLA analysis was relatively small.

Roughly 0.5 to 1 ug RNA was reverse transcribed with random hexamers. A multiplex approach, immunoSEQ multiplex PCR, amplified TCR beta CDR3 across 54 Vbeta and 13 Jbeta. MiXCR, applied by TCRdb to the immunoSEQ multiplex PCR reads, yields one record per CDR3 protein. This sample has about 120,000 distinct CDR3 sequences; roughly 91% occur once, and the top ten carry around 0.14%. The gene calls are TRBV6-2 or TRBV6-3 and TRBJ2-3; possible D gene TRBD1, 5 bases. Material for sequencing was CD4+ T cells from PBMCs. The source is a human donor in good health. The CDR3 DNA is TGTGCCAGCAGTTACCCAGGGTTCACAGATACGCAGTATTTT. Protein sequence: CASSYPGFTDTQYF.